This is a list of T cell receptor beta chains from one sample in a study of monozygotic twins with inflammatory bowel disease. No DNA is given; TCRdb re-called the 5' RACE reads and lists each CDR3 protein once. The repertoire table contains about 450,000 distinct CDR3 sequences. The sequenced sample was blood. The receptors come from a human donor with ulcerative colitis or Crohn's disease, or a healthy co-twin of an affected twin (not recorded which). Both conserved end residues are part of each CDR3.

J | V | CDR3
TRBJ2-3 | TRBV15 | CATSLTGEGDTQYF
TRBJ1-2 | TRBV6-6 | CASSYPYSDEGTF
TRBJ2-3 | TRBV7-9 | CASSSFTGTDTQYF
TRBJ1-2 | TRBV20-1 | CSASSTVNYGYTF
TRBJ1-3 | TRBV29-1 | CSVGLAGNTIYF
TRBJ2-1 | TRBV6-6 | CASTQRENEQFF
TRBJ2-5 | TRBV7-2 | CASSYGQGDYETQYF
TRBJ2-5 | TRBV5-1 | CASSLGVLSQETQYF
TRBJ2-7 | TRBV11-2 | CASSPDRVGSYEQYF
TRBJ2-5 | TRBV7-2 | CASSRGSSVETQYF
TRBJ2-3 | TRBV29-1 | CSVAVDPSGTDTQYF
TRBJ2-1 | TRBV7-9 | CASSSPSATANEQFF
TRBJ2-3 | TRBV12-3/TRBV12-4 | CASSPPGGSTDTQYF
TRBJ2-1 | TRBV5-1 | CASSLTSGRWDEQFF
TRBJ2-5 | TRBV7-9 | CASSLGQAEGETQYF
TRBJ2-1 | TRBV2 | CASIGAGGVGGQFF
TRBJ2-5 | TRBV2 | CASRGTSGAQETQYF
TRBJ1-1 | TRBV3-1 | CASSPKTGTAEAFF
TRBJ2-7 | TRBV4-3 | CASSQDAGGGYEQYF
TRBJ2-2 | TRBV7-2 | CASSPRRDTGELFF